This entry lists 20 T cell receptor beta chains sequenced from one sample in a study of shared clonotypes between healthy human individuals. Profiling relied on immunoSEQ multiplex PCR, and the TCRdb table lists in-frame clones only, not all of them. The sample carries more than 1,200,000 clones, roughly 98.5% recorded once. The source material was naive CD4+ T cells sorted from blood. The subset here: CD45RA+ positively selected. Source of these receptors: a man aged 25 to 40 in good health.

The rearrangement uses TRBV5-1 and TRBJ2-7; the match to TRBD2 covers 9 bases. V trimming: 0 bases; J trimming: 5 bases; junction bases outside the gene matches: 9. The CDR3 extends over 16 amino acids. Germline V gene sequence: CDR1 SGHRS, CDR2 YFSETQ. The CDR3, as DNA: TGCGCCAGCAGCTTGGCCCGGGCGGGAGGGCCGCACGAGCAGTACTTC. This encodes CASSLARAGGPHEQYF.

The chain has TRBV27 and TRBJ1-4; D remains ambiguous. The CDR3 covers 13 residues. Germline-derived CDR1 and CDR2 are MNHEY and SMNVEV (reference sequence). The V end was cut by 3 bases, the J end by 8 bases, with 10 bases between. The DNA for the CDR3 is TGTGCCAGCAGTTTCCGAGGTGGGGAAAAACTGTTTTTT. This encodes CASSFRGGEKLFF.

V and J are TRBV11-2 and TRBJ2-7, with TRBD2 matching over 9 bases. Germline V CDR1 and CDR2: SGHAT, FQNNGV. V gave up 4 bases and J gave up 5 bases; unmatched junction bases: 3. The CDR3 consists of 13 residues. CDR3: CASSSLAGNEQYF. In DNA, the CDR3 is TGTGCCAGCAGCTCACTAGCGGGCAACGAGCAGTACTTC. The whole variable domain, filled in from reference TRBV11-2 and TRBJ2-7, reads EAGVAQSPRYKIIEKRQSVAFWCNPISGHATLYWYQQILGQGPKLLIQFQNNGVVDDSQLPKDRFSAERLKGVDSTLKIQPAKLEDSAVYLCASSSLAGNEQYFGPGTRLTVT.

The genes are TRBV7-9 and TRBJ2-7; D call uncertain. Germline CDR1 and CDR2: SEHNR and FQNEAQ (reference sequence). CDR3 length: 11 residues. V shed 5 bases and J shed 6 bases, with 8 bases lying between them. Here the CDR3 reads CASSARIEQYF. Written as DNA, the CDR3 is TGTGCCAGCAGCGCCCGGATCGAGCAGTACTTC.

The gene calls are TRBV29-1 and TRBJ1-3; the D is unclear. Germline values: CDR1 SQVTM, CDR2 ANQGSEA. CDR3 size: 11 residues. The ends were cut back, 8 bases at V and 0 bases at J, with 5 bases in the middle. The CDR3 here is CSTLSGNTIYF. CDR3 bases: TGCAGCACCCTCTCTGGAAACACCATATATTTT. Together with reference TRBV29-1 and TRBJ1-3, the CDR3 gives the full variable domain: SAVISQKPSRDICQRGTSLTIQCQVDSQVTMMFWYRQQPGQSLTLIATANQGSEATYESGFVIDKFPISRPNLTFSTLTVSNMSPEDSSIYLCSTLSGNTIYFGEGSWLTVV.

This clone was recorded once. The V gene is TRBV6-1, the J gene TRBJ1-1, with D maybe TRBD1 (5 bases). V shed 3 bases and J shed 1 base, with 9 bases lying between them. The CDR3 has 14 residues. Germline CDR1 MNHNS, CDR2 SASEGT. CDR3: CASSDKGKNTEAFF. As DNA, the CDR3 is TGTGCCAGCAGTGATAAGGGGAAGAACACTGAAGCTTTCTTT.

This clone was picked up one time. The V and J genes are TRBV28 and TRBJ2-5; 10 bases agree with TRBD1. The germline gives CDR1 MDHEN, CDR2 SYDVKM. The CDR3 totals 13 residues. Unmatched junction bases numbered 3, after V lost 5 bases and J lost 6 bases. As DNA, the CDR3 is TGTGCCAGCAGTAGACAGGGGGCGAAGACCCAGTACTTC. Its translation is CASSRQGAKTQYF. The full variable domain, completed using reference TRBV28 and TRBJ2-5, is DVKVTQSSRYLVKRTGEKVFLECVQDMDHENMFWYRQDPGLGLRLIYFSYDVKMKEKGDIPEGYSVSREKKERFSLILESASTNQTSMYLCASSRQGAKTQYFGPGTRLLVL.

The rearrangement links TRBV5-1 to TRBJ1-1; 8 bases fit TRBD1. This CDR3 has 15 residues. Looked up from germline, CDR1 is SGHRS and CDR2 is YFSETQ. V dropped 4 bases and J dropped 1; count of bases not matched to a gene: 6. The CDR3 protein is CASSLKGQGNTEAFF. In DNA, the CDR3 is TGCGCCAGCAGCCTAAAAGGACAGGGGAACACTGAAGCTTTCTTT.

The chain has TRBV10-2 and TRBJ2-5; D gene unclear. Trimming shortened V by 6 bases and J by 1 base, and 6 bases separated the two germline ends. The CDR3 is made up of 12 amino acids. Germline V gives CDR1 WSHSY, CDR2 SAAADI. CDR3 nucleotides: TGCGCCAGCAGGGTAGGCCAAGAGACCCAGTACTTC. Translated: CASRVGQETQYF.

The chain joins TRBV9 to TRBJ2-2; D uncertain. Germline loops: CDR1 SGDLS, CDR2 YYNGEE. The CDR3 loop spans 16 amino acids. V was cut by 0 bases and J by 0 bases, with 9 bases left in between. CDR3 in DNA: TGTGCCAGCAGCGTAGCAAGCGCGGCGAACACCGGGGAGCTGTTTTTT. Translated: CASSVASAANTGELFF.

The J gene is TRBJ2-1, the V gene TRBV2; TRBD2 aligns across 13 bases. There are 16 residues in the CDR3. CDR1 is SNHLY, CDR2 FYNNEI, per germline. The V gene end was trimmed by 7 bases and the J gene end by 8 bases; junction bases not matched to a gene: 11. The CDR3 DNA is TGTGCCAGCATCAAAGGACTAGCGGGAGTATCCGATGAGCAGTTCTTC. Translating gives CASIKGLAGVSDEQFF.

The chain carries TRBV6-1 and TRBJ1-1; the match to TRBD1 covers 7 bases. V dropped 4 bases and J dropped 3; count of bases not matched to a gene: 11. The CDR3 extends over 16 amino acids. Looked up from germline, CDR1 is MNHNS and CDR2 is SASEGT. The CDR3 sequence is CASSAWEGAGDTEAFF. Written as DNA, the CDR3 is TGTGCCAGCAGTGCCTGGGAGGGGGCAGGCGACACTGAAGCTTTCTTT.

The V call is TRBV9, the J call TRBJ2-3, with 7 bases fitting TRBD2. Germline assignment: CDR1 SGDLS and CDR2 YYNGEE. The ends lost 0 bases at V and 3 bases at J; junction bases unmatched: 4. This CDR3 contains 15 residues. CDR3 bases: TGTGCCAGCAGCGTAGCGCGGGAGAAGACAGATACGCAGTATTTT. It yields the protein CASSVAREKTDTQYF.

The rearrangement joins TRBV9 to TRBJ2-1; 7 bases are a match to TRBD2. The V gene's germline CDR1 is SGDLS and CDR2 YYNGEE. Trimming removed 0 bases from V and 9 bases from J; junction bases left unmatched: 9. There are 15 residues in the CDR3. CDR3 in amino acids: CASSVEAGESLEQFF. As DNA, the CDR3 is TGTGCCAGCAGCGTAGAGGCGGGAGAGTCTCTTGAGCAGTTCTTC.

The chain employs TRBV28 and TRBJ2-3; a weak D match, TRBD2 (6 bases). With 5 bases removed from V and 0 bases from J, the gap between germline ends came to 9 bases. The CDR3 spans 14 residues. Looked up from germline, CDR1 is MDHEN and CDR2 is SYDVKM. CDR3 region: CASSGGSSTDTQYF. The CDR3 nucleotides are TGTGCCAGCAGTGGAGGGTCGAGCACAGATACGCAGTATTTT.

This chain links TRBV5-1 with TRBJ2-1; D is perhaps TRBD1 (6 bases). The V gene lost 4 bases and the J gene lost 0 bases, with 14 bases spanning the gap. Per the germline V gene, CDR1 is SGHRS and CDR2 is YFSETQ. CDR3 size: 16 residues. This chain's CDR3 is CASSNGTLSSYNEQFF. Here the CDR3 DNA reads TGCGCCAGCAGCAATGGGACACTAAGCTCCTACAATGAGCAGTTCTTC.

The V gene is TRBV6-6, the J gene TRBJ2-7; D is unresolved. Germline V CDR1 and CDR2: MNHNY, SVGAGI (reference sequence). This CDR3 is 11 amino acids long. Trimming removed 5 bases from V and 6 bases from J, with 8 bases in between. CDR3 DNA: TGTGCCAGCAGTCAAGGCCTCGAGCAGTACTTC. Protein sequence: CASSQGLEQYF.

The gene calls are TRBV27 and TRBJ2-3; D is possibly TRBD2 (5 bases). CDR1 and CDR2 from the germline V gene are MNHEY and SMNVEV (reference sequence). With 2 bases removed from V and 2 bases from J, the gap between germline ends came to 14 bases. The CDR3 loop spans 16 amino acids. CDR3 nucleotides: TGTGCCAGCAGTTTAAGGTTAGCGACTACCACAGATACGCAGTATTTT. This codes for CASSLRLATTTDTQYF.

J is TRBJ2-1 and V is TRBV28; D is perhaps TRBD2 (5 bases). Germline-derived CDR1 and CDR2 are MDHEN and SYDVKM. The CDR3 runs to 15 residues. V was cut by 10 bases and J by 3 bases, with 19 bases left in between. In nucleotides, the CDR3 is TGTGCCACCACCGGGGAAGCGGCCAACTACAATGAGCAGTTCTTC. This encodes CATTGEAANYNEQFF. Full variable domain (remainder filled in from reference TRBV28 and TRBJ2-1): DVKVTQSSRYLVKRTGEKVFLECVQDMDHENMFWYRQDPGLGLRLIYFSYDVKMKEKGDIPEGYSVSREKKERFSLILESASTNQTSMYLCATTGEAANYNEQFFGPGTRLTVL.

The chain couples TRBV2 to TRBJ2-7, with D tentatively TRBD2 (6 bases). The CDR3 runs 14 residues. The V gene lost 4 bases and the J gene lost 6 bases, with 16 bases spanning the gap. Germline V gives CDR1 SNHLY, CDR2 FYNNEI. The CDR3 DNA reads TGTGCCAGCAGTGGGGGCGGGATAGCGTTCGAGCAGTACTTC. Protein product: CASSGGGIAFEQYF.